Listed below are T cell receptor beta chains from one sample, sequenced in a study of PD-1 blockade in mismatch repair-deficient tumors. Profiling relied on immunoSEQ multiplex PCR, and the TCRdb table lists in-frame clones only, not all of them. The sample has more than 20,000 clones; almost 85% are singletons. This specimen was peripheral blood, taken 2 weeks after starting pembrolizumab. These receptors originate from an adult with mismatch repair-deficient cancer. Both conserved end residues are part of each CDR3. The order of the fields is clone size, J gene, D gene, V gene, CDR3 protein, CDR3 DNA. D genes are given only for firm matches. Rows give clone size only sometimes, using once, few, many, or a class for an expanded clone.

few	TRBJ1-1	-	TRBV30	CAWSVQGDTEAFF	TGTGCCTGGAGTGTACAAGGGGACACTGAAGCTTTCTTT
-	TRBJ1-4	-	TRBV29-1	CSVQSGATNEKLFF	TGCAGCGTTCAGAGTGGGGCAACTAATGAAAAACTGTTTTTT
-	TRBJ2-3	-	TRBV4-1	CASSHQDDSFTDTQYF	TGCGCCAGCAGCCACCAAGACGACTCTTTCACAGATACGCAGTATTTT
-	TRBJ2-7	-	TRBV19	CASSIVRGEGYEQYF	TGTGCCAGTAGTATTGTAAGGGGAGAGGGCTACGAGCAGTACTTC
-	TRBJ2-6	-	TRBV6-5	CASSYDRAAGANVLTF	TGTGCCAGCAGTTACGATCGGGCAGCTGGGGCCAACGTCCTGACTTTC
-	TRBJ1-1	-	TRBV6-5	CASSSGFWNTEAFF	TGTGCCAGCAGCTCAGGGTTCTGGAACACTGAAGCTTTCTTT
few	TRBJ1-5	-	TRBV7-2	CASSLSSNQPQHF	TGTGCCAGCAGCTTAAGTAGCAATCAGCCCCAGCATTTT
-	TRBJ2-3	-	TRBV4-2	CASSQEGVGGTDTQYF	TGTGCCAGCAGCCAAGAAGGCGTGGGGGGCACAGATACGCAGTATTTT
-	TRBJ2-2	-	TRBV11-2	CASSQPQGGLTGELFF	TGTGCCAGCAGCCAGCCACAGGGAGGCCTCACCGGGGAGCTGTTTTTT
-	TRBJ2-7	TRBD1	TRBV4-2	CASSQVPGGLSYEQYF	TGTGCCAGCAGCCAAGTCCCAGGGGGCCTGTCCTACGAGCAGTACTTC
-	TRBJ1-2	-	TRBV6-5	CASHRPDLNYGYTF	TGTGCCAGCCATCGTCCCGACCTTAACTATGGCTACACCTTC
-	TRBJ2-5	-	TRBV4-3	CASSQALGTQETQYF	TGCGCCAGCAGCCAAGCGTTGGGGACCCAAGAGACCCAGTACTTC
once	TRBJ1-4	-	TRBV19	CASRSGTENEKLFF	TGTGCCAGTAGGTCCGGGACTGAGAATGAAAAACTGTTTTTT
-	TRBJ1-1	-	TRBV7-2	CASSLAFSSLGHDEAFF	TGTGCCAGCAGCTTAGCCTTTAGTTCGCTAGGGCACGATGAAGCTTTCTTT
-	TRBJ2-3	-	TRBV19	CASQGFTDTQYF	TGTGCCAGTCAAGGATTTACAGATACGCAGTATTTT
-	TRBJ2-1	-	TRBV2	CASSRQENNEQFF	TGTGCCAGCAGTCGACAAGAAAACAATGAGCAGTTCTTC
once	TRBJ2-1	-	TRBV11-1	CASSPLSSSYNEQFF	TGTGCCAGCAGCCCGTTATCGAGCTCCTACAATGAGCAGTTCTTC
-	TRBJ2-3	TRBD2	TRBV6-1	CASSEGSGGSGMDTQYF	TGTGCCAGCAGTGAAGGTAGCGGGGGGAGTGGGATGGATACGCAGTATTTT
-	TRBJ2-6	-	TRBV15	CATSRDLGFSGANVLTF	TGTGCCACCAGCAGAGATTTAGGGTTCTCTGGGGCCAACGTCCTGACTTTC
-	TRBJ1-5	-	TRBV28	CASRPSGRIQPQHF	TGTGCCAGCAGGCCCTCAGGGCGGATTCAGCCCCAGCATTTT
-	TRBJ1-1	-	TRBV19	CASTLWGNTEAFF	TGTGCCAGTACCCTCTGGGGGAACACTGAAGCTTTCTTT
few	TRBJ1-5	-	TRBV21-1	CASSKGQPQHF	TGTGCCAGCAGCAAGGGTCAGCCCCAGCATTTT
-	TRBJ2-7	TRBD2	TRBV6-1	CASGERGAFYEQYF	TGTGCCAGCGGAGAGCGGGGGGCATTCTACGAGCAGTACTTC
-	TRBJ1-2	-	TRBV5-4	CASSLGPGSGGHIYGYTF	TGTGCCAGCAGCTTGGGCCCCGGAAGTGGAGGGCACATCTATGGCTACACCTTC
once	TRBJ2-3	-	TRBV5-4	CASSLGAGVATDTQYF	TGTGCCAGCAGCTTGGGGGCAGGGGTTGCGACAGATACGCAGTATTTT
-	TRBJ2-7	-	TRBV28	CASSYTFRGFGEQYF	TGTGCCAGCAGTTATACATTCAGGGGTTTTGGCGAGCAGTACTTC
-	TRBJ2-3	-	TRBV30	CAWSVSPGQGTDTQYF	TGTGCCTGGAGTGTATCTCCGGGCCAGGGCACAGATACGCAGTATTTT
-	TRBJ2-5	-	TRBV11-2	CASSLDLVSQETQYF	TGTGCCAGCAGCTTAGACCTAGTCAGCCAAGAGACCCAGTACTTC
-	TRBJ2-1	-	TRBV9	CASSVVTGIHNEQFF	TGTGCCAGCAGCGTAGTAACAGGGATCCACAATGAGCAGTTCTTC
-	TRBJ1-2	-	TRBV5-6	CASSLGEGYTF	TGTGCCAGCAGTCTCGGAGAAGGCTACACCTTC
-	TRBJ2-1	TRBD1	TRBV28	CASSLGDRDYNEQFF	TGTGCCAGCAGCCTAGGGGACAGAGACTACAATGAGCAGTTCTTC
-	TRBJ2-3	TRBD2	TRBV6-6	CASSFRTRDTQYF	TGTGCCAGCAGCTTCCGGACTAGAGATACGCAGTATTTT
-	TRBJ2-1	TRBD1	TRBV5-1	CASSLGGQVYNEQFF	TGCGCCAGCAGCCTAGGGGGACAGGTCTACAATGAGCAGTTCTTC
-	TRBJ2-5	-	TRBV5-1	CASSPQGETQYF	TGCGCCAGCAGCCCGCAGGGAGAGACCCAGTACTTC
-	TRBJ2-7	TRBD1	TRBV11-2	CASSAGTGGYEQYF	TGTGCCAGCAGCGCCGGAACAGGGGGCTACGAGCAGTACTTC
-	TRBJ2-6	-	TRBV11-2	CASSLGVSGANVLTF	TGTGCCAGCAGCTTAGGCGTCTCTGGGGCCAACGTCCTGACTTTC
-	TRBJ2-7	TRBD1	TRBV27	CATTGGYEQYF	TGTGCCACCACAGGGGGCTACGAGCAGTACTTC
-	TRBJ1-1	TRBD1	TRBV30	CAWSGLPGQGAKKTEAFF	TGTGCCTGGAGTGGACTACCGGGACAGGGGGCGAAAAAGACTGAAGCTTTCTTT
-	TRBJ2-1	TRBD1	TRBV18	CASSPRQGEQFF	TGTGCCAGCTCACCGAGACAGGGAGAGCAGTTCTTC
once	TRBJ1-1	-	TRBV5-5	CASSLAEFNTEAFF	TGTGCCAGCAGCTTGGCAGAATTTAACACTGAAGCTTTCTTT
-	TRBJ2-3	TRBD1	TRBV4-1	CASSEDRGRDTQYF	TGCGCCAGCAGCGAAGACAGGGGGCGAGATACGCAGTATTTT